This T cell receptor beta chain was identified during a study of T cells after yellow fever vaccination. In this sample, this clonotype turned up many times. Its antigen is still unknown. Germline values: CDR1 SGHAT, CDR2 FQNNGV. The CDR3 consists of 18 residues. With 5 bases clipped from V and 0 bases from J, the junction kept 12 bases outside the gene matches. It was through 5'RACE template switching that TCR cDNA was made, with a universal primer site and UMIs added. Using its own MiXCR run on the 5' RACE reads, TCRdb lists one record per CDR3 protein. This table holds about 68,000 distinct CDR3 sequences, about 6% found once. Regarding the study as a whole: Re-detected after boosting: most primary clones, 96% of CD4 and about 90% of CD8.

Specimen: CD8+ T cells sorted from PBMCs, collected more than 35 days after the first yellow fever vaccination. The sequence was obtained from a man aged 18-30 years who received the YFV17D yellow fever vaccine. V and J are TRBV11-2 and TRBJ2-3; 9 bases map to TRBD2. CDR3 loop: CASSEPTSGGQSTDTQYF. The CDR3, as DNA: TGTGCCAGCAGCGAACCAACCAGCGGGGGGCAGAGCACAGATACGCAGTATTTT.